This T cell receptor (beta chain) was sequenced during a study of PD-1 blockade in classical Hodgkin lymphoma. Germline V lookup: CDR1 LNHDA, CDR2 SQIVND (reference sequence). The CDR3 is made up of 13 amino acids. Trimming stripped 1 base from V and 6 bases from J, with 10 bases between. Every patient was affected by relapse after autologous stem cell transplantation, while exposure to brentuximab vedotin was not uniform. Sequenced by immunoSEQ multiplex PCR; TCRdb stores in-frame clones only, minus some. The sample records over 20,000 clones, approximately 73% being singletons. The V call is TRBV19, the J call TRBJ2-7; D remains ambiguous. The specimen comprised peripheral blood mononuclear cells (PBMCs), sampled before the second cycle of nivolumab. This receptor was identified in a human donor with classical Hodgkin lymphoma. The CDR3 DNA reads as TGTGCCAGTAGTATAGGGTATAACTTCGAGCAGTACTTC. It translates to CASSIGYNFEQYF.